Listed below are T cell receptor beta chains from one sample, sequenced in a study of beta chain features in type 1 diabetes. TCRdb's table, derived via immunoSEQ multiplex PCR, lists solely in-frame clones and lacks some. The table has 400,000 or so clones, around 9.6% seen once; the top ten hold about 0.63%. The source material was central memory CD4+ T cells from blood. These receptors came from a man younger than 45 with type 1 diabetes. Each CDR3 is given with its conserved first and last residue. A D gene is named only where the DNA matches it firmly. Clone size is shown for a subset of rows, as once, few, many or a class of expanded clone.

size,J,D,V,DNA,CDR3
few,TRBJ1-4,NA,TRBV4-2,TGTGCCAGCAGCTCCCGATCCATAGGGGATGAAAAACTGTTTTTT,CASSSRSIGDEKLFF
NA,TRBJ1-3,NA,TRBV5-4,TGTGCCAGCAGCTTGACAGGCTCTGGAAACACCATATATTTT,CASSLTGSGNTIYF
NA,TRBJ1-5,NA,TRBV5-4,TGTGCCAGCAGCTTGGGAGGGAGGGGCGGCAATCAGCCCCAGCATTTT,CASSLGGRGGNQPQHF
NA,TRBJ2-7,NA,TRBV5-4,TGTGCCAGCAGCTTCGTGGGTTCTGGCTCCTACGAGCAGTACTTC,CASSFVGSGSYEQYF
NA,TRBJ2-1,TRBD1,TRBV5-4,TGTGCCAGCAGCCAAGATACAGGGGCCAATGAGCAGTTCTTC,CASSQDTGANEQFF
few,TRBJ2-1,NA,TRBV21-1,TGTGCCAGCAGCTCGGGACCAGCGAATGAGCAGTTCTTC,CASSSGPANEQFF
NA,TRBJ1-5,NA,TRBV27,TGTGCCAGCGGGACGGTGGGGACAATCCTTGGGAATCAGCCCCAGCATTTT,CASGTVGTILGNQPQHF
NA,TRBJ1-3,NA,TRBV10-3,TGTGCCATCAGTGAGGGGTCTAACCCTGGAAACACCATATATTTT,CAISEGSNPGNTIYF
few,TRBJ2-6,NA,TRBV29-1,TGCAGCGCCCTTCGTTCTGGGGCCAACGTCCTGACTTTC,CSALRSGANVLTF
NA,TRBJ2-3,NA,TRBV5-4,TGCGCCAGCAGCTTGGATAGCACAGATACGCAGTATTTT,CASSLDSTDTQYF
many,TRBJ1-1,NA,TRBV10-3,TGTGCCATCAGAAGGGGGGCTGGGAGCACTGAAGCTTTCTTT,CAIRRGAGSTEAFF
NA,TRBJ2-1,NA,TRBV9,TGTGCCAGCAGCGTAGATCCCTTAGGGGTGTACAATGAGCAGTTCTTC,CASSVDPLGVYNEQFF
NA,TRBJ1-1,NA,TRBV11-2,TGTGCCAGCAGCTTAGCGCCGGAGGCCGGACAAGCTTTCTTT,CASSLAPEAGQAFF
few,TRBJ1-5,NA,TRBV29-1,TGCAGCGCCCGCGCCCGGGGGCGAGGGGATAGCAATCAGCCCCAGCATTTT,CSARARGRGDSNQPQHF
few,TRBJ2-6,NA,TRBV30,TGTGCCTGGAGTGTACGGTGGGGGCCCGGGGCCAACGTCCTGACTTTC,CAWSVRWGPGANVLTF
NA,TRBJ2-5,NA,TRBV5-6,TGTGCCAGCAGTTCTGACAGTCTCCAAGAGACCCAGTACTTC,CASSSDSLQETQYF
NA,TRBJ2-3,NA,TRBV4-3,TGCGCCAGCAGCCAAGTTTCCGGGGGCGCGGGGACAGATACGCAGTATTTT,CASSQVSGGAGTDTQYF
NA,TRBJ2-4,TRBD2,TRBV11-3,TGTGCCAGCAGCTCATACACGACTAGCGGGAGGGGCGGGGGCTTC,CASSSYTTSGRGGGF
many,TRBJ2-7,NA,TRBV27,TGTGCCAGCAGTTTAAGGCCGGCTTACTACGAGCAGTACTTC,CASSLRPAYYEQYF
NA,TRBJ2-1,TRBD2,TRBV5-1,TGCGCCAGCAGCTTGGGGTCGGGGGACTACTACAATGAACAGTTCTTC,CASSLGSGDYYNEQFF
few,TRBJ1-3,NA,TRBV5-1,TGCGCCAGCGAGGAAGGGGCTGGTGGAAACACCATATATTTT,CASEEGAGGNTIYF
NA,TRBJ1-1,NA,TRBV7-2,TGTGCCAGCAGCTCATACACATCGAACACTGAAGCTTTCTTT,CASSSYTSNTEAFF
many,TRBJ2-2,NA,TRBV7-2,TGTGCCAGCAGCCCGCAGAGTTGGGGCACCGGGGAGCTGTTTTTT,CASSPQSWGTGELFF
few,TRBJ2-1,TRBD2,TRBV18,TGTGCCAGCTCACCATCGGGGCTAGCGGGAGGCAATGAGCAGTTCTTC,CASSPSGLAGGNEQFF
few,TRBJ2-2,TRBD2,TRBV7-9,TGTGCCAGCAGCCCGACTAGCGGGAGGGTCGGGGAGCTGTTTTTT,CASSPTSGRVGELFF
few,TRBJ2-7,NA,TRBV20-1,TGCAGTGCTAGGAAGGACTACGAGCAGTACTTC,CSARKDYEQYF
few,TRBJ2-7,NA,TRBV19,TGTGCCAGTAGTATTAAGGGAGAAAGCTCCTACGAGCAGTACTTC,CASSIKGESSYEQYF
few,TRBJ1-5,NA,TRBV27,TGTGCCAGCAGCCTAAAGGGCCCCAATCAGCCCCAGCATTTT,CASSLKGPNQPQHF
NA,TRBJ2-7,NA,TRBV7-9,TGTGCCAGCAGCTCTAAGTACGAGCAGTACTTC,CASSSKYEQYF
few,TRBJ2-3,NA,TRBV7-2,TGTGCCAGCATCACTACGGGTAGCACAGATACGCAGTATTTT,CASITTGSTDTQYF
NA,TRBJ2-7,TRBD2,TRBV7-6,TGTGCCAGCAGCTTAGCCTCGACTAGCGGGAGGGGCGAGCAGTACTTC,CASSLASTSGRGEQYF
few,TRBJ2-7,NA,TRBV7-9,TGTGCCAGCAGCTCTACCCGGGAGTTTAGTGAGCAGTACTTC,CASSSTREFSEQYF
NA,TRBJ2-5,NA,TRBV5-4,TGTGCCAGCGCCGGGGCTACCAAGACCCAGTACTTC,CASAGATKTQYF